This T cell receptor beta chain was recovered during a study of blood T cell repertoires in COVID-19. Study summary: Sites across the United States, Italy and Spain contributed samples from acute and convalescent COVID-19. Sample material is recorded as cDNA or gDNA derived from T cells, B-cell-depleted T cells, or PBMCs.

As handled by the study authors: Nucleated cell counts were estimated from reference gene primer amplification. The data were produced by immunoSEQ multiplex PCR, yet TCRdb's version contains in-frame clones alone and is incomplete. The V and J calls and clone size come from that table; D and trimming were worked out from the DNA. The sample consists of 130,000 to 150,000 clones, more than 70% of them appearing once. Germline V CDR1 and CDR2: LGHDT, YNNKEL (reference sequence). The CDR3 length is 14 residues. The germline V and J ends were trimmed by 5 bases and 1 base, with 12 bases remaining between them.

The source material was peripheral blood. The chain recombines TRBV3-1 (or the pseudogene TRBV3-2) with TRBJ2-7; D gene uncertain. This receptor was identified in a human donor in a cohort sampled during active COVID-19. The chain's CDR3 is CASSETIYSYEQYF. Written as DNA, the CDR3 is TGTGCCAGCAGCGAAACGATCTATTCCTACGAGCAGTACTTC.